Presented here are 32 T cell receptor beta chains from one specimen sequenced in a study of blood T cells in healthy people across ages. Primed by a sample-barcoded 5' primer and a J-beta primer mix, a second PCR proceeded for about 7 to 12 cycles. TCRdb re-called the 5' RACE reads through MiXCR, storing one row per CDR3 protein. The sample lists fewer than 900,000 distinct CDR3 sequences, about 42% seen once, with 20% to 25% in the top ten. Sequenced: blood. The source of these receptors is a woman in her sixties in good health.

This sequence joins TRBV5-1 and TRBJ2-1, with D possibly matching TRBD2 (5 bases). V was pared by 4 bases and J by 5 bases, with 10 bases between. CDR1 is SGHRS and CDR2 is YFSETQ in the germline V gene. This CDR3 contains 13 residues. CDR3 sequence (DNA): TGCGCCAGCAGCCCCGGGGTTAACAATGAGCAGTTCTTC. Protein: CASSPGVNNEQFF.

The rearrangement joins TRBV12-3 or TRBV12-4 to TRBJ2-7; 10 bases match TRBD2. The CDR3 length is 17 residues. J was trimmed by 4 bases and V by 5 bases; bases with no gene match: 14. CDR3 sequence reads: CASSAGSGGAVGYEQYF. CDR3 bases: TGTGCCAGCAGTGCCGGGAGCGGGGGGGCCGTCGGATACGAGCAGTACTTC.

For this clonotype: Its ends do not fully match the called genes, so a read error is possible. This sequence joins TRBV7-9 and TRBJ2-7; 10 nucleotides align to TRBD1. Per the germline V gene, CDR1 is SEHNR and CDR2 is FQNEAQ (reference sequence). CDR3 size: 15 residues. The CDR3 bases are TGTGCCAGCGCCATCGGACAGGGGGATGTCTACGAGCAGCACTTC. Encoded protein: CASAIGQGDVYEQHF.

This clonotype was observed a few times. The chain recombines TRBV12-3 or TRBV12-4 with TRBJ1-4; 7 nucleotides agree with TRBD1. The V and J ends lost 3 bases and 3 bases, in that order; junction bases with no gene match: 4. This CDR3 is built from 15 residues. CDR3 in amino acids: CASSFPTGPNEKLFF. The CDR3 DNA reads TGTGCCAGCAGTTTCCCGACAGGGCCTAATGAAAAACTGTTTTTT.

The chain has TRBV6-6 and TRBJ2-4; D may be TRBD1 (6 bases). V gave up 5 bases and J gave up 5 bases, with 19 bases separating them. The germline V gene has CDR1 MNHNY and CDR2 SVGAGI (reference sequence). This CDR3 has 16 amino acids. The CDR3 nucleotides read TGTGCCAGCAGTACTAGGGGCCCCAGGGGTCAAAACATTCAGTACTTC. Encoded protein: CASSTRGPRGQNIQYF.

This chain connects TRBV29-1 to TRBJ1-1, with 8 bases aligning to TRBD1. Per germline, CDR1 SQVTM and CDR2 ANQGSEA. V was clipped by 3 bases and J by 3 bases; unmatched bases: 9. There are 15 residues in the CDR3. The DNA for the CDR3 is TGCAGCGTTGACGGGCAGGGGGCTCAGGACACTGAAGCTTTCTTT. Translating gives CSVDGQGAQDTEAFF.

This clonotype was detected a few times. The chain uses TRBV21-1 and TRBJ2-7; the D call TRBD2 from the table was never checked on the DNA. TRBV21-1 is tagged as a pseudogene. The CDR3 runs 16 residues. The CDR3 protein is CASRKGTSGMCNEQYF. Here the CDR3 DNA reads TGTGCCAGCAGGAAGGGGACTAGCGGGATGTGCAACGAGCAGTACTTC.

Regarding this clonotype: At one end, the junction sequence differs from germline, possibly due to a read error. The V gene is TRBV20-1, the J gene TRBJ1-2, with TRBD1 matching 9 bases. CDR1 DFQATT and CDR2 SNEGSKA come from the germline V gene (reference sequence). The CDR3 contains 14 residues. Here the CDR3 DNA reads TGCAGTGCTAGACTAAGACAGGGGGAGGCTGGCCACACCTTC. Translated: CSARLRQGEAGHTF.

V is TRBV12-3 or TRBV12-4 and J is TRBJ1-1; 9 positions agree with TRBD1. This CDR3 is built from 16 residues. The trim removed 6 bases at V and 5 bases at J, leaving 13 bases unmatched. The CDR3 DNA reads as TGTGCCAGCAGCCGAACACAGGGGGCAAGAGGAACTGAAGCTTTCTTT. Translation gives CASSRTQGARGTEAFF.

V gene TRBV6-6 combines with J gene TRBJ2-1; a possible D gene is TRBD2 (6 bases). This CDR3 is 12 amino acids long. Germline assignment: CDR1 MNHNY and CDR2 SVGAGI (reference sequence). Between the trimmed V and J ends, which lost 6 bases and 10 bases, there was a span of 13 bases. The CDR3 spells CASRILAFEQFF. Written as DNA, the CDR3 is TGTGCCAGCAGGATACTAGCATTCGAGCAGTTCTTC.

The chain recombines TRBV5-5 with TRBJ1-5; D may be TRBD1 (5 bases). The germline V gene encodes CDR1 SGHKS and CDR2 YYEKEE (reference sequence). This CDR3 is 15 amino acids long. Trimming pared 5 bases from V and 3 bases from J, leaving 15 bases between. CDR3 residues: CASRPGATDNQPQHF. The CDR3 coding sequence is TGTGCCAGCAGACCGGGCGCGACAGACAATCAGCCCCAGCATTTT.

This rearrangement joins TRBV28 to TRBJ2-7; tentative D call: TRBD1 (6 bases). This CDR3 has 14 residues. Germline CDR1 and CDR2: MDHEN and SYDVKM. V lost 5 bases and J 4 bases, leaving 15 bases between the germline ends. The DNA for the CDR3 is TGTGCCAGCAGTCAGTACAGGGTCTCTTACGAGCAGTACTTC. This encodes CASSQYRVSYEQYF.

The CDR3 DNA is TGTGCCAGCAGCTTAAATGGGGGGGTCACAGATACGCAGTATTTT. Its translation: CASSLNGGVTDTQYF. The chain uses TRBV7-2 and TRBJ2-3, with 7 bases fitting TRBD2. Germline loops: CDR1 SGHTA, CDR2 FQGNSA. The junction had 4 bases not matched to a gene; V was cut back by 2 bases and J by 2 bases. CDR3 length: 15 amino acids. Based on the CDR3 plus reference TRBV7-2 and TRBJ2-3, the full variable domain is GAGVSQSPSNKVTEKGKDVELRCDPISGHTALYWYRQSLGQGLEFLIYFQGNSAPDKSGLPSDRFSAERTGGSVSTLTIQRTQQEDSAVYLCASSLNGGVTDTQYFGPGTRLTVL.

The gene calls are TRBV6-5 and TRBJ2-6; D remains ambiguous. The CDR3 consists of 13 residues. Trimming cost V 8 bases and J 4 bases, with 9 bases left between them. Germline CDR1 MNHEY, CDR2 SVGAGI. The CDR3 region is CASVGAGANVLTF. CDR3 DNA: TGTGCCAGCGTAGGTGCGGGGGCCAACGTCCTGACTTTC.

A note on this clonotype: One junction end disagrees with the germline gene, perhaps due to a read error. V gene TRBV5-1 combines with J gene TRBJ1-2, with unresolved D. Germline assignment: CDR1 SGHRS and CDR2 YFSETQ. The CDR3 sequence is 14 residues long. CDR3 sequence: CACSPSGLTRGYTF. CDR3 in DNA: TGCGCCTGCAGCCCGTCGGGCCTAACGCGGGGCTACACCTTC.

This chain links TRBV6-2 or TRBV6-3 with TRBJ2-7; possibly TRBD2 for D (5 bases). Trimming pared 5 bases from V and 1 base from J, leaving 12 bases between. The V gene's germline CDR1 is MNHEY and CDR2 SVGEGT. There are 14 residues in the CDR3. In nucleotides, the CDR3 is TGTGCCAGCAGTGACGGACTTCCTTCCTACGAGCAGTACTTC. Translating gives CASSDGLPSYEQYF.

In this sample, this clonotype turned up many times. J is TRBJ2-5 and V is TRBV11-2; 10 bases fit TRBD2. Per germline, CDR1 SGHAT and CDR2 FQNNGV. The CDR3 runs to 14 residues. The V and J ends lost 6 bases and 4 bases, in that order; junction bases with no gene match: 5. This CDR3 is CASSLAGVLETQYF. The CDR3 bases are TGTGCCAGCAGTCTAGCGGGAGTCTTAGAGACCCAGTACTTC. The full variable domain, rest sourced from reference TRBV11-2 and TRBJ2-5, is EAGVAQSPRYKIIEKRQSVAFWCNPISGHATLYWYQQILGQGPKLLIQFQNNGVVDDSQLPKDRFSAERLKGVDSTLKIQPAKLEDSAVYLCASSLAGVLETQYFGPGTRLLVL.

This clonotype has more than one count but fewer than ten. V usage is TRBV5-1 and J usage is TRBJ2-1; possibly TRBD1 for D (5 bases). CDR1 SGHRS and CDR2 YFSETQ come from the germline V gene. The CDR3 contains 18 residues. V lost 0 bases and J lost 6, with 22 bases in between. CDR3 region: CASSLEGRQGRFLNEQFF. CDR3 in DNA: TGCGCCAGCAGCTTGGAAGGACGGCAGGGAAGATTTCTCAATGAGCAGTTCTTC.

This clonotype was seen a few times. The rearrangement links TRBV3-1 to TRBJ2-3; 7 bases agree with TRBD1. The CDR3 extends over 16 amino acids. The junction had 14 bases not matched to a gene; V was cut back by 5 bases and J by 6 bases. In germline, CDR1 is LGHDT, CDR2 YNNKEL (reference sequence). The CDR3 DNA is TGTGCCAGCAGCGCCCGACAACAGGGGCCAGGGGATACGCAGTATTTT. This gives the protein CASSARQQGPGDTQYF.

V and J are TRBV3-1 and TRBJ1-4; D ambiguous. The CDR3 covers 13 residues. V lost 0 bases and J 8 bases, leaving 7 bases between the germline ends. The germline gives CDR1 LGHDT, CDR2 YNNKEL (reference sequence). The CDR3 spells CASSQDPREKLFF. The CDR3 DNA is TGTGCCAGCAGCCAAGATCCCCGCGAAAAACTGTTTTTT.

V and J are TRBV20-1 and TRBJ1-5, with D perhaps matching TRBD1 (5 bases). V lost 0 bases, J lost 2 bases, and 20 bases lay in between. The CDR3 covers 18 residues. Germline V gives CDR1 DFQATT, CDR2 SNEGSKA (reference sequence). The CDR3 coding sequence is TGCAGTGCTAGAGATACGGTTCGGGGGAGCAATGGCAATCAGCCCCAGCATTTT. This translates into CSARDTVRGSNGNQPQHF.

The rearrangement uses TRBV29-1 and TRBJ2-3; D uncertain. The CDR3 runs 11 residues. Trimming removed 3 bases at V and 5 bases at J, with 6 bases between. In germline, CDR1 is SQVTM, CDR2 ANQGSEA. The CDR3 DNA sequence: TGCAGCGTTGAGGTTTTAGATACGCAGTATTTT. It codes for CSVEVLDTQYF.

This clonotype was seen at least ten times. The CDR3 sequence: CASSPGTFYEQYF. The CDR3, as DNA: TGTGCCAGCAGTCCCGGGACCTTCTACGAGCAGTACTTC. J is TRBJ2-7 and V is TRBV12-3 or TRBV12-4; D tentatively reads TRBD1 or TRBD2 (5 bases each). The CDR3 runs to 13 residues. Trimming removed 5 bases from V and 3 bases from J, with 11 bases in between.

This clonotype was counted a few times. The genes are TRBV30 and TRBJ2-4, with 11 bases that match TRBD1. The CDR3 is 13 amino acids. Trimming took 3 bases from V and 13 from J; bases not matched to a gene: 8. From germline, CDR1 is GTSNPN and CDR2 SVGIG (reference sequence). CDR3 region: CAWSMGQGGEQYF. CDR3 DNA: TGTGCCTGGAGCATGGGACAGGGGGGAGAGCAGTACTTC.

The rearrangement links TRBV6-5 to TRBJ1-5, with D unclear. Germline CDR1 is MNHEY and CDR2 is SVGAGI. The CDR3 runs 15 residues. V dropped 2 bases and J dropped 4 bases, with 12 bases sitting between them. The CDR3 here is CASSYGGERNQPQHF. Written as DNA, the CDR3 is TGTGCCAGCAGTTACGGCGGGGAACGAAATCAGCCCCAGCATTTT.

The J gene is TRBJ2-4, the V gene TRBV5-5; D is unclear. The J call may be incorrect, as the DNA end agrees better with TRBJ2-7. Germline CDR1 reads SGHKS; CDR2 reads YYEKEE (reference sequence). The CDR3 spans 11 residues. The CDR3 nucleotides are TGTGCCAGCACCGCAGGTGGCGAGCAGTACTTC. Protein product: CASTAGGEQYF.

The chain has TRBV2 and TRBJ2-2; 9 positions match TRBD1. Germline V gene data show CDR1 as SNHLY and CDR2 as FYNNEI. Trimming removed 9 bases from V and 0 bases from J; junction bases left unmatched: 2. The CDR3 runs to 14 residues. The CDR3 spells CARGTGPNTGELFF. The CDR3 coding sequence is TGTGCCAGGGGGACAGGGCCGAACACCGGGGAGCTGTTTTTT. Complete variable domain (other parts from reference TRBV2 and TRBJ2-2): EPEVTQTPSHQVTQMGQEVILRCVPISNHLYFYWYRQILGQKVEFLVSFYNNEISEKSEIFDDQFSVERPDGSNFTLKIRSTKLEDSAMYFCARGTGPNTGELFFGEGSRLTVL.

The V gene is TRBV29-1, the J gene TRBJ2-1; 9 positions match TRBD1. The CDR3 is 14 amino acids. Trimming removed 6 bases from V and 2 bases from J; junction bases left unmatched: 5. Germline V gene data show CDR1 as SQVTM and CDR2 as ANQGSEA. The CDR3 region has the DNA TGCAGCGTAGAAACAGGGGGCACCTACAATGAGCAGTTCTTC. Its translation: CSVETGGTYNEQFF.

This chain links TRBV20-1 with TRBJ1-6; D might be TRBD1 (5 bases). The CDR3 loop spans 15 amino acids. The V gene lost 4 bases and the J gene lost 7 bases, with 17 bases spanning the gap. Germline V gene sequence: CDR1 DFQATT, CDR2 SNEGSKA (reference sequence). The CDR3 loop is CSATDGSPGNSPLHF. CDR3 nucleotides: TGCAGTGCTACCGACGGGTCCCCAGGGAATTCACCCCTCCACTTT.

The DNA of the CDR3 is TGTGCCAGCAGCCACGGTCAGACCAACACTGAAGCTTTCTTT. It specifies CASSHGQTNTEAFF. This chain connects TRBV3-1 to TRBJ1-1; D uncertain. The germline CDR1 and CDR2 sequences are LGHDT and YNNKEL (reference sequence). V shed 3 bases and J shed 2 bases, with 10 bases lying between them. The length of the CDR3 is 14 residues.

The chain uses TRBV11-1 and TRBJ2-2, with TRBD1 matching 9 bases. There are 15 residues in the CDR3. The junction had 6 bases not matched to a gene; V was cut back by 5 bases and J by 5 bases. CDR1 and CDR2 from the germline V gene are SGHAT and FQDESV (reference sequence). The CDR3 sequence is CASSDDRGRTGELFF. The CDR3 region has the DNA TGTGCCAGCAGCGATGACAGGGGGAGAACCGGGGAGCTGTTTTTT.

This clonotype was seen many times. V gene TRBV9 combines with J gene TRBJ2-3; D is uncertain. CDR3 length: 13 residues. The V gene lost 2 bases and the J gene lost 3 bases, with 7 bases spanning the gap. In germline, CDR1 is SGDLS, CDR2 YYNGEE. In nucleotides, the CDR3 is TGTGCCAGCAGCGTTGCATCGACAGATACGCAGTATTTT. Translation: CASSVASTDTQYF.